This TCR beta chain appears in the sequencing data of a study of T cell changes during pregnancy in multiple sclerosis. TCRdb's copy holds only in-frame clones and misses some; the assay was immunoSEQ multiplex PCR. Among roughly 37,000 clones listed, about nine tenths were seen once. Germline assignment: CDR1 SNHLY and CDR2 FYNNEI. V was clipped by 4 bases and J by 4 bases, with 13 bases between them. The CDR3 totals 14 residues. This sequence originates from a female donor in good health, enrolled as a control in a pregnancy study. Sequenced material: CD4+ T cells from peripheral blood mononuclear cells, taken in the second trimester of pregnancy. This rearrangement joins TRBV2 to TRBJ2-5; the D gene is possibly TRBD1 (5 bases). For the CDR3, the DNA is TGTGCCAGCAGTGGGTCGGCAGGGTTAGAGACCCAGTACTTC. Translated: CASSGSAGLETQYF.